Listed here is a single TCR beta chain. What it binds is unknown. The V end lost 9 bases, the J end lost 4 bases, and 16 bases lay between the germline ends. The germline gives CDR1 MDHEN, CDR2 SYDVKM. The CDR3 is 14 residues long. The sample belongs to a study of OX40 agonist ivuxolimab in advanced cancers. Study-level background: The study gave patients intravenous ivuxolimab at 0.01 to 10 mg/kg every 2 weeks. Among those enrolled, mean age was roughly 62 years (range about 23 to 79) and about 82% were male.

Assay: immunoSEQ multiplex PCR; the TCRdb copy retains only in-frame clones and omits some. Of under 80,000 clones listed, around 86% are singletons. Overall study findings and caveats: Compared with CD4+, CD8+ T cells on average had more expanded clones.

This receptor was identified in an adult with an advanced solid tumor such as melanoma, head and neck, liver or kidney cancer. Sequenced material: CD4+ or CD8+ T cells sorted from blood, taken in a trial of the OX40 agonist ivuxolimab. The gene calls are TRBV28 and TRBJ1-5; TRBD1 is a possible D gene (6 bases). The CDR3 nucleotides are TGTGCCAGTATAACAGGGACTCAAAATCAGCCCCAGCATTTT. It codes for CASITGTQNQPQHF.